This T cell receptor beta chain was captured by sequencing in a study of blood T cell repertoires in COVID-19. Here immunoSEQ multiplex PCR was the method, and the copy in TCRdb shows in-frame clones only, minus some. The sample shows 120,000 to 150,000 clones, approximately 80% of them seen only once. The CDR3 is 14 residues long. Germline-derived CDR1 and CDR2 are MNHEY and SVGAGI. The V end lost 0 bases, the J end lost 5 bases, and 10 bases lay between the germline ends. Input material: PBMCs or T cells enriched from blood (not recorded which). This clonotype was sampled from a woman aged 18-29 years who had been exposed to COVID-19. V gene TRBV6-5 combines with J gene TRBJ1-1; D is unresolved. CDR3 in DNA: TGTGCCAGCAGTTACTCGAGCGTCCGGACTGAAGCTTTCTTT. Its protein is CASSYSSVRTEAFF.